This T cell receptor beta chain was identified during a study of CD8+CD57+ T cells in acquired aplastic anemia. Study conclusions and caveats: Statistical testing detected no significant gap in CD8+ Simpson's diversity between patients and controls. About 28 sequences, all CD8+ CDR3, were shared between patients and controls.

The V gene's germline CDR1 is WNHNN and CDR2 SYGVQD (reference sequence). The CDR3 is made up of 14 amino acids. The TCR beta profiling, which covered VDJ combination and CDR3 sequence, was carried out using genomic DNA as the template. In TCRdb, the reads were re-called with MiXCR into one record per CDR3 protein. Counted here are around 290,000 distinct CDR3 sequences, roughly 53% occurring once; the ten biggest clones make up around 1.2%. On this clonotype itself: The target antigen is unknown. The junction does not match germline at one end; this may be a read error.

The authors sequenced patients whose flow cytometry had shown CD8+CD57+ cell expansion. The cohort consisted entirely of patients having severe acquired aplastic anemia. V gene TRBV10-1 combines with J gene TRBJ2-1, with no clear D. Sequenced: sorted CD4+, CD8+, or CD8+CD57+ T cells (not recorded which) from PBMCs. This TCR derives from a human donor with aplastic anemia. The CDR3 is CASTTTSTYDEQFF. CDR3 DNA sequence: TGCGCCAGCACTACTACCAGCACCTACGATGAGCAGTTCTTC.